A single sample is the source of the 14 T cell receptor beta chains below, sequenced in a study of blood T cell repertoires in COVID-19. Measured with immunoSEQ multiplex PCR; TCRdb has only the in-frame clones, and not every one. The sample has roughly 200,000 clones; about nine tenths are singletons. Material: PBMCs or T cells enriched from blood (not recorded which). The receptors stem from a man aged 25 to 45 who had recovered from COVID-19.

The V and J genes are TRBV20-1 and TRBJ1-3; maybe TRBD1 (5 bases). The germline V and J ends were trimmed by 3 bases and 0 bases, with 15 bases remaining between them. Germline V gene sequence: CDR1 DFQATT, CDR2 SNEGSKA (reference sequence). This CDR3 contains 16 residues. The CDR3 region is CSASRGSDFSGNTIYF. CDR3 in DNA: TGCAGTGCTAGTAGGGGCTCAGACTTCTCTGGAAACACCATATATTTT.

The CDR3 region has the DNA TGCGCCAGCAGCTTAGGGACAGCGAACACTGAAGCTTTCTTT. Protein: CASSLGTANTEAFF. V and J are TRBV5-1 and TRBJ1-1, with 7 bases identical to TRBD1. V dropped 2 bases and J dropped 1; count of bases not matched to a gene: 2. Germline CDR1 SGHRS, CDR2 YFSETQ. The CDR3 is 14 amino acids. The full variable domain, rest sourced from reference TRBV5-1 and TRBJ1-1, is KAGVTQTPRYLIKTRGQQVTLSCSPISGHRSVSWYQQTPGQGLQFLFEYFSETQRNKGNFPGRFSGRQFSNSRSEMNVSTLELGDSALYLCASSLGTANTEAFFGQGTRLTVV.

The CDR3 reads CASMGRNTEAFF. CDR3 nucleotide sequence: TGTGCCAGTATGGGGAGGAACACTGAAGCTTTCTTT. The genes are TRBV19 and TRBJ1-1; no reliable D call. Germline V gene sequence: CDR1 LNHDA, CDR2 SQIVND (reference sequence). The CDR3 covers 12 residues. V shed 7 bases and J shed 1 base, with 7 bases lying between them.

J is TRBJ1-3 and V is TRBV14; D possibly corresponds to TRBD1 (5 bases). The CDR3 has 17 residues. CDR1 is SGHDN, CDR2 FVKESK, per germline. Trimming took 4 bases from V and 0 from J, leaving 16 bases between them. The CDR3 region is CASSPTITGGSGNTIYF. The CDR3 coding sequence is TGTGCCAGCAGCCCAACGATTACAGGCGGCTCTGGAAACACCATATATTTT.

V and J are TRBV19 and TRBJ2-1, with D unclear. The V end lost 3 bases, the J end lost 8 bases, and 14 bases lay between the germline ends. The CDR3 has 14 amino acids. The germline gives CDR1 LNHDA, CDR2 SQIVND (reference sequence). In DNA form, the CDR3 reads TGTGCCAGTAGTATTATAAATCTTGAGGATGAGCAGTTCTTC. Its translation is CASSIINLEDEQFF.

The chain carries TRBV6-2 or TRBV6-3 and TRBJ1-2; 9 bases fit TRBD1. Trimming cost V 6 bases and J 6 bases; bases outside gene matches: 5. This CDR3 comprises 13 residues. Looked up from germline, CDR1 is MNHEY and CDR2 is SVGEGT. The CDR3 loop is CASSPGTGNGYTF. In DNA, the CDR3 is TGTGCCAGCAGCCCCGGGACAGGGAATGGCTACACCTTC.

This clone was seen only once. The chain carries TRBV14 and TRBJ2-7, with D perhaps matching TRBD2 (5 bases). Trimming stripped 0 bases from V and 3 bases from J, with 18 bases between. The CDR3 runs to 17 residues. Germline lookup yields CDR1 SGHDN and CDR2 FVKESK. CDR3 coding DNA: TGTGCCAGCAGCCAAGATTGGTTCTGGGGAGCGAACTACGAGCAGTACTTC. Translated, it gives CASSQDWFWGANYEQYF. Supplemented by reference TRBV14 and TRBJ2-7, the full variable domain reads EAGVTQFPSHSVIEKGQTVTLRCDPISGHDNLYWYRRVMGKEIKFLLHFVKESKQDESGMPNNRFLAERTGGTYSTLKVQPAELEDSGVYFCASSQDWFWGANYEQYFGPGTRLTVT.

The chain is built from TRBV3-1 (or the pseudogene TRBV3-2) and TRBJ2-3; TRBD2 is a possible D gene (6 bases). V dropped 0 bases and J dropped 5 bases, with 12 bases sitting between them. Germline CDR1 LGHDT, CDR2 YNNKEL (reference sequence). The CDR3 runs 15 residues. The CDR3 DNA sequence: TGTGCCAGCAGCCAAGAACTAGCAATAAAAGATACGCAGTATTTT. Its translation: CASSQELAIKDTQYF.

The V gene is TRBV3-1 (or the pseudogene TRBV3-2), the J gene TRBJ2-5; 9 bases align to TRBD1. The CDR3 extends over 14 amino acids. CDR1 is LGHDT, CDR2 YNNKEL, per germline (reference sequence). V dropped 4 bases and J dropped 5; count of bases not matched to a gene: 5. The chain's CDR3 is CASSPNRGLETQYF. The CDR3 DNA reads TGTGCCAGCAGCCCAAACAGGGGGCTTGAGACCCAGTACTTC.

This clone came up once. The CDR3, as DNA: TGTGCCAGCAGCGCACAACTAGCGGGGGCCTACGAGCAGTACTTC. It specifies CASSAQLAGAYEQYF. V is TRBV11-2 and J is TRBJ2-7; 11 positions agree with TRBD2. Germline CDR1 is SGHAT and CDR2 is FQNNGV. V was pared by 5 bases and J by 2 bases, with 5 bases of the junction left unmatched. The CDR3 extends over 15 amino acids.

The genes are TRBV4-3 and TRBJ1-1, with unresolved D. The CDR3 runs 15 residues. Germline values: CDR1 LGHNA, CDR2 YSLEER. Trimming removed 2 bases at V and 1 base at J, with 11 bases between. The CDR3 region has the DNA TGCGCCAGCAGCCAATCATGGGCAGAGAACACTGAAGCTTTCTTT. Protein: CASSQSWAENTEAFF.

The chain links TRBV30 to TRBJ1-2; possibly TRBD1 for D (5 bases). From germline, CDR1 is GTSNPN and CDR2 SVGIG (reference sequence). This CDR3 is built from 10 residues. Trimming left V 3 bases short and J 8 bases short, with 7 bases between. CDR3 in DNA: TGTGCCTGGAGGGGGCGAGGCTACACCTTC. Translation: CAWRGRGYTF.

This CDR3 reads CASSLPGQGASYNSPLHF. The CDR3 nucleotides are TGTGCCAGCAGCTTACCGGGACAGGGTGCGTCCTATAATTCACCCCTCCACTTT. The V and J genes are TRBV7-2 and TRBJ1-6, with TRBD1 identical over 9 bases. This CDR3 spans 18 amino acids. The germline CDR1 and CDR2 sequences are SGHTA and FQGNSA. The junction had 6 bases not matched to a gene; V was cut back by 2 bases and J by 1 base.

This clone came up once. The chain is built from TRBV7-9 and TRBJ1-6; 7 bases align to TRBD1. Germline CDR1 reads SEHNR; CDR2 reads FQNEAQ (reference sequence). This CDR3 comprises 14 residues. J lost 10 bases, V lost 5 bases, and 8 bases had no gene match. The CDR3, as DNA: TGTGCCAGCAGCGAAGACAGGGACTCGTCACCCCTCCACTTT. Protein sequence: CASSEDRDSSPLHF.